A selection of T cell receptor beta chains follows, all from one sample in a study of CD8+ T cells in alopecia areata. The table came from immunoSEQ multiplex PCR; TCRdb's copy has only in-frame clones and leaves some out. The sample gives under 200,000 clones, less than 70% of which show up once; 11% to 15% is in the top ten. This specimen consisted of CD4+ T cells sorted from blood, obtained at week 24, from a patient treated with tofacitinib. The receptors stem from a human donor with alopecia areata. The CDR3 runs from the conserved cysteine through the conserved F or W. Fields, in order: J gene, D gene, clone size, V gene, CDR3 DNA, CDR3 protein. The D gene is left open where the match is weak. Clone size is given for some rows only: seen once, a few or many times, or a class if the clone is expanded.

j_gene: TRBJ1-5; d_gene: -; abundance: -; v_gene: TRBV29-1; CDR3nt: TGCAGCGTTCAGGGGATGGGCAATCAGCCCCAGCATTTT; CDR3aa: CSVQGMGNQPQHF
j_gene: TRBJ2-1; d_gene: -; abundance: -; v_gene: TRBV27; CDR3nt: TGTGCCAGCAGTCTCCAGGGTGGTGAGCAGTTCTTC; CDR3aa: CASSLQGGEQFF
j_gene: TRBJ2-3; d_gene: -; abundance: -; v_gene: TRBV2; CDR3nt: TGTGCCAGCAGTTTGCGGGCCATCACAGATACGCAGTATTTT; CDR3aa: CASSLRAITDTQYF
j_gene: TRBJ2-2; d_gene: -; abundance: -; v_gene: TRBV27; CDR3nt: TGTGCCAGCAGTTTATTGAACACCGGGGAGCTGTTTTTT; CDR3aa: CASSLLNTGELFF
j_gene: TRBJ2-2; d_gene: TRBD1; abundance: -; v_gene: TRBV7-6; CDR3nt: TGTGCCAGCAGCTTGGTGGACAGGGGAAATACCGGGGAGCTGTTTTTT; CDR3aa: CASSLVDRGNTGELFF
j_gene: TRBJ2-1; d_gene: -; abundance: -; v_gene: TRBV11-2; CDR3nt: TGTGCCAGCAGTTTAAGCATTGGAGAGAGCTCCTACAATGAGCAGTTCTTC; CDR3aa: CASSLSIGESSYNEQFF
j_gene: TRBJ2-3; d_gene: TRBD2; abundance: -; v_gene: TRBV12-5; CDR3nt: TGTGCTAGTGGTTTGGGAATAGCGGGAACTAGCACAGATACGCAGTATTTT; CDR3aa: CASGLGIAGTSTDTQYF
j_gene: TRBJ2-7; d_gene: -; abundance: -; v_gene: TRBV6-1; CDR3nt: TGTGCCAGCAGTCGTGGGACTCCGAGCTCCTACGAGCAGTACTTC; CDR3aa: CASSRGTPSSYEQYF
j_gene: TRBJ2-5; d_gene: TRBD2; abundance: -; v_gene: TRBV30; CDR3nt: TGTGCCTGGAGTATCCAGCGGGGATCCCAAGAGACCCAGTACTTC; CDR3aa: CAWSIQRGSQETQYF
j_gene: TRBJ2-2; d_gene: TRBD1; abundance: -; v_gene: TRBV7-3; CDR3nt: TGTGCCAGCAGCTCAAGGACAGGCTTAAACACCGGGGAGCTGTTTTTT; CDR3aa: CASSSRTGLNTGELFF
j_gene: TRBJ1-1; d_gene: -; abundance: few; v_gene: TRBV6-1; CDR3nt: TGTGCCAGCAGCAGCAGGGGAATAGGCACTGAAGCTTTCTTT; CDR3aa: CASSSRGIGTEAFF
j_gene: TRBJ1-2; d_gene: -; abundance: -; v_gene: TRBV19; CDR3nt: TGTGCCAGTAGTATTATGACAGGATGGTATGGCTACACCTTC; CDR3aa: CASSIMTGWYGYTF
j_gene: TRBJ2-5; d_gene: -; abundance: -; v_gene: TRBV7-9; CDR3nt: TGTGCCAGCAGCCAAAGGCAGGGTAGAGAGACCCAGTACTTC; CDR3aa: CASSQRQGRETQYF
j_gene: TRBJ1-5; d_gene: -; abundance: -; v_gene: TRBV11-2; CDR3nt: TGTGCCAGCAGCTTAGTCCACGGCAGCAATCAGCCCCAGCATTTT; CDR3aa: CASSLVHGSNQPQHF
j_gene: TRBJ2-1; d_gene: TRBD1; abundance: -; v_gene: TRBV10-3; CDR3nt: TGTGCCGCACAACAGGGGCCCTCCTACAATGAGCAGTTCTTC; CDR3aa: CAAQQGPSYNEQFF
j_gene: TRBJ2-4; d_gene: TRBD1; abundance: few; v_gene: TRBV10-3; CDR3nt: TGTGCCATCAGTCAGACAGGGGGGAACATTCAGTACTTC; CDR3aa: CAISQTGGNIQYF
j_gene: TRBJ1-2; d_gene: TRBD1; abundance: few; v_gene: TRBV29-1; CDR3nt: TGCAGCGTTCAGGGGGAAAACTATGGCTACACCTTC; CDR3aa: CSVQGENYGYTF
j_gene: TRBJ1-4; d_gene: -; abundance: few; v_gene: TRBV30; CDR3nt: TGTGCCTGGAGCAGAAATAATGAAAAACTGTTTTTT; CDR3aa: CAWSRNNEKLFF
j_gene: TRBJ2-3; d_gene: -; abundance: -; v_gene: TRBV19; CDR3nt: TGTGCCAGTAGTATCCTGGGGTTAGGCGGAGGCACAGATACGCAGTATTTT; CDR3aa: CASSILGLGGGTDTQYF
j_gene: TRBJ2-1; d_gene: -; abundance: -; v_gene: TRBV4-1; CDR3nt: TGCGCCAGCAGCCAAGATCGTGGCAGAGTAAGCGATGAGCAGTTCTTC; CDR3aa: CASSQDRGRVSDEQFF
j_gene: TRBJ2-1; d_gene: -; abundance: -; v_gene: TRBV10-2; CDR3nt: TGCGCCAGCAGGACCGGGACACCTAATGAGCAGTTCTTC; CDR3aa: CASRTGTPNEQFF
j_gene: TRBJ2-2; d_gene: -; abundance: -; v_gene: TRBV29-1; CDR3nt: TGCAGCGTCACCATAGTCACCGGGGAGCTGTTTTTT; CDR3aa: CSVTIVTGELFF
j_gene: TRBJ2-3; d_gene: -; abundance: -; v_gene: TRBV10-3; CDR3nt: TGTGCCATCAGTAGAGCAGATACGCAGTATTTT; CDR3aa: CAISRADTQYF
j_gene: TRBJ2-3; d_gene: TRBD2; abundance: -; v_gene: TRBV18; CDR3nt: TGTGCCAGCTCACCGGGACTAGCGGCAGATACGCAGTATTTT; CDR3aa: CASSPGLAADTQYF
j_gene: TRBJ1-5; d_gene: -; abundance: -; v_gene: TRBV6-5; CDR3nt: TGTGCCACAGCAGATAGCAATCAGCCCCAGCATTTT; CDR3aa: CATADSNQPQHF
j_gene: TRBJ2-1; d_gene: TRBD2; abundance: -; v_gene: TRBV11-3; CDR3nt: TGTGCCAGCAGCCCAAGCGGGGGGGTCTACAATGAGCAGTTCTTC; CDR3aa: CASSPSGGVYNEQFF
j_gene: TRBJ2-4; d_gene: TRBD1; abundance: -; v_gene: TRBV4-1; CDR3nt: TGCGCCAGCAGCCATGACAGGGACCCAACCCTGATGGCCAAAAACATTCAGTACTTC; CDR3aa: CASSHDRDPTLMAKNIQYF
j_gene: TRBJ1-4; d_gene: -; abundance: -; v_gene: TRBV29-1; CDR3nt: TGCAGCGGTCGGGAACCAACTAATGAAAAACTGTTTTTT; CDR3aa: CSGREPTNEKLFF